Sequencing of this T cell receptor (beta chain) was carried out in a study of naive and memory T cell subsets. The beta constant-region primer was an equimolar mix of two oligonucleotides covering TRBC1 and TRBC2. TCRdb re-called the UMI-ligation and nested PCR reads through MiXCR, storing one row per CDR3 protein. The sample yields roughly 40,000 distinct CDR3 sequences, about 14% seen once. This clonotype was seen many times. The target antigen is unknown. Separate alpha and beta amplification began at the second PCR step. Study results and caveats: TCR abundance followed a power law differing between naive and memory subsets.

CDR3 length: 18 amino acids. The J segment lost 3 bases and the V segment lost 0 bases, leaving 12 bases of the junction unmatched. Per the germline V gene, CDR1 is SNHLY and CDR2 is FYNNEI. The genes are TRBV2 and TRBJ2-7, with 9 bases aligning to TRBD2. What was sequenced was effector memory CD4+ T cells from blood. Subset here: effector memory, CD45RA- CD27-. This sequence originates from a human donor in good health. In nucleotides, the CDR3 is TGTGCCAGCAGTGAAGCGCATATGCGTCTAGCGGGGAACTACGAGCAGTACTTC. Protein sequence: CASSEAHMRLAGNYEQYF.